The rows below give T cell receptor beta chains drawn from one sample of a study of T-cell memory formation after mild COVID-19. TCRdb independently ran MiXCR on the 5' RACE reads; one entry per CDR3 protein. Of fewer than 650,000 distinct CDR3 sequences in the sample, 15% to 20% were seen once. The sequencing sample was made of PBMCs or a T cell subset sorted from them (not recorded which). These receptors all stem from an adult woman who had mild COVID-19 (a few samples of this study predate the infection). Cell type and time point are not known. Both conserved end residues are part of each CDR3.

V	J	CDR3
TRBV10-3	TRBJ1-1	CANRQDRNTEAFF
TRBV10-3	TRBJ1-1	CATLGTGIGTEAFF
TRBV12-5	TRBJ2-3	CASGYPHRDREVADTQYF
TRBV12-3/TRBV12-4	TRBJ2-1	CASSLHGDEQFF
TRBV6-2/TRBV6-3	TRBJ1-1	CASSYVPEVNTEAFF
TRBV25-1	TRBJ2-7	CASSEPGYEQYF
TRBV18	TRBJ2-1	CASSPGTSGGSEQFF
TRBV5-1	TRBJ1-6	CASSALGETPLHF
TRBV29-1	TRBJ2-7	CSVPGGSIRSYEQYF
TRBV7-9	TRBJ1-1	CASSLTRTRSEAFF